The 26 T cell receptor beta chains below were found in one sample sequenced in a study of T-cell reconstitution after alpha-beta-depleted transplantation in children. Unique molecular identifiers featured in how the TCRbeta library was prepared. TCRdb re-called the PCR reads with MiXCR, one entry per CDR3 protein. The sample contains roughly 670,000 distinct CDR3 sequences, 10% to 15% of which appear only once. The sample here was PBMCs, taken before TCRalphabeta/CD19-depleted stem cell transplant. These TCRs come from a girl aged 2-9 years with congenital amegakaryocytic thrombocytopenia, due to receive a stem cell transplant.

The chain employs TRBV27 and TRBJ1-1, with TRBD1 identical over 7 bases. The V gene end was trimmed by 2 bases and the J gene end by 3 bases; junction bases not matched to a gene: 6. Germline V gene sequence: CDR1 MNHEY, CDR2 SMNVEV (reference sequence). The CDR3 has 15 amino acids. This chain's CDR3 is CASSLLGGKDTEAFF. In nucleotides, the CDR3 is TGTGCCAGCAGTTTACTAGGGGGCAAGGACACTGAAGCTTTCTTT.

This clonotype occurred a few times. This sequence joins TRBV6-5 and TRBJ2-3, with D uncertain. Germline lookup yields CDR1 MNHEY and CDR2 SVGAGI. The CDR3 length is 14 residues. V lost 2 bases and J 0 bases, leaving 6 bases between the germline ends. The DNA for the CDR3 is TGTGCCAGCAGTTACGACGCGAGCACAGATACGCAGTATTTT. Residues: CASSYDASTDTQYF.

The rearrangement joins TRBV12-3 or TRBV12-4 to TRBJ2-2, with a possible D match to TRBD2 (6 bases). The CDR3 length is 15 residues. The V end was cut by 5 bases, the J end by 4 bases, with 14 bases between. The CDR3 here is CASSEFSGSTGELFF. CDR3 bases: TGTGCCAGCAGTGAGTTTAGCGGCTCCACCGGGGAGCTGTTTTTT.

In DNA, the CDR3 is TGTGCCACCAGCAGAGATCTGACGTATACGCAGTATTTT. As protein: CATSRDLTYTQYF. J is TRBJ2-3 and V is TRBV15; D gene unclear. This CDR3 has 13 residues. Germline-derived CDR1 and CDR2 are LNHNV and YYDKDF (reference sequence). Deletions cut 0 bases from V and 7 bases from J, with 8 bases between.

This clonotype has ten or more counts. The genes are TRBV20-1 and TRBJ2-1; tentative D call: TRBD2 (6 bases). V lost 6 bases and J 1 base, leaving 19 bases between the germline ends. The CDR3 contains 16 residues. Germline V gives CDR1 DFQATT, CDR2 SNEGSKA (reference sequence). The CDR3 DNA follows: TGCAGTGCCGATGGGACTTCCACCTCTTCCTACAATGAGCAGTTCTTC. Its protein product is CSADGTSTSSYNEQFF.

This clonotype was picked up many times. The V gene is TRBV20-1, the J gene TRBJ2-1, with 7 bases matching TRBD2. Germline lookup yields CDR1 DFQATT and CDR2 SNEGSKA (reference sequence). The CDR3 runs 16 residues. The ends lost 3 bases at V and 0 bases at J; junction bases unmatched: 8. The CDR3 DNA reads TGCAGTGCTAGCCTGCTAGCGGAATACTCCTACAATGAGCAGTTCTTC. Its translation is CSASLLAEYSYNEQFF.

This clonotype was seen repeatedly, ten times or more. This rearrangement joins TRBV20-1 to TRBJ2-2; D call uncertain. Trimming shortened V by 6 bases and J by 5 bases, and 10 bases separated the two germline ends. The CDR3 is 12 amino acids. Germline V gives CDR1 DFQATT, CDR2 SNEGSKA (reference sequence). CDR3 bases: TGCAGTGCCAAGCCCCGAACCGGGGAGCTGTTTTTT. It is translated as CSAKPRTGELFF.

There are many counts of this clonotype. The rearrangement joins TRBV27 to TRBJ2-2; D may match TRBD1 or TRBD2 (6 bases each). This CDR3 spans 17 amino acids. The V and J ends lost 3 bases and 4 bases respectively, with 18 bases between them. Germline assignment: CDR1 MNHEY and CDR2 SMNVEV (reference sequence). The CDR3 protein is CASSFPGGGMGTGELFF. The DNA for the CDR3 is TGTGCCAGCAGTTTCCCCGGGGGCGGAATGGGCACCGGGGAGCTGTTTTTT.

This chain links TRBV7-2 with TRBJ2-1; D ambiguous. Germline V lookup: CDR1 SGHTA, CDR2 FQGNSA. V was pared by 3 bases and J by 0 bases, with 9 bases between. CDR3 length equals 15 residues. CDR3 nucleotides: TGTGCCAGCAGCTTGGAATGGGGCTCCTACAATGAGCAGTTCTTC. Translated, it gives CASSLEWGSYNEQFF.

The sample holds a few counts of this clonotype. The V gene is TRBV4-1, the J gene TRBJ2-2; no firm D call. CDR1 and CDR2 from the germline V gene are MGHRA and YSYEKL. Trimming took off 1 base at V and 6 bases at J, with 9 bases between the two ends. The CDR3 totals 14 residues. The CDR3 sequence: CASSQVRLSGELFF. The CDR3 DNA follows: TGCGCCAGCAGCCAAGTCAGGCTATCCGGGGAGCTGTTTTTT.

V and J are TRBV5-1 and TRBJ2-3; D assignment may be TRBD1 or TRBD2 (6 bases each). Germline V gene data show CDR1 as SGHRS and CDR2 as YFSETQ. This CDR3 is 15 amino acids long. V lost 7 bases, J lost 0 bases, and 15 bases lay in between. The CDR3 loop reads CASPQGSGSTDTQYF. The CDR3 nucleotides are TGCGCCAGCCCACAGGGAAGCGGGAGCACAGATACGCAGTATTTT.

This clonotype turned up a few times. This chain uses TRBV20-1 with TRBJ2-1; 7 bases agree with TRBD2. Germline CDR1 is DFQATT and CDR2 is SNEGSKA (reference sequence). The CDR3 contains 15 residues. Trimming took 2 bases from V and 3 from J; bases not matched to a gene: 7. CDR3 DNA sequence: TGCAGTGCTAGAAGGGCTGGCGGGAGCTACAATGAGCAGTTCTTC. This translates into CSARRAGGSYNEQFF.

This clonotype was picked up many times. This chain connects TRBV12-3 or TRBV12-4 to TRBJ2-7, with 12 bases lining up with TRBD2. CDR3 size: 15 residues. J gave up 3 bases and V 6 bases, and 6 bases lay outside the gene matches. The CDR3 loop is CASRLAGGRFYEQYF. CDR3 bases: TGTGCCAGCAGACTAGCGGGAGGTCGCTTCTACGAGCAGTACTTC.

The genes are TRBV3-1 and TRBJ2-2; TRBD2 agrees at 15 bases. Germline V lookup: CDR1 LGHDT, CDR2 YNNKEL (reference sequence). Trimming cost V 6 bases and J 0 bases; bases outside gene matches: 5. This CDR3 region has 18 residues. In DNA form, the CDR3 reads TGTGCCAGCAGACTCGGACTAGCGGGAGGGACGAACACCGGGGAGCTGTTTTTT. This encodes CASRLGLAGGTNTGELFF. Variable domain in full (rest from reference TRBV3-1 and TRBJ2-2): DTAVSQTPKYLVTQMGNDKSIKCEQNLGHDTMYWYKQDSKKFLKIMFSYNNKELIINETVPNRFSPKSPDKAHLNLHINSLELGDSAVYFCASRLGLAGGTNTGELFFGEGSRLTVL.

This clonotype was counted many times. The gene calls are TRBV5-6 and TRBJ2-7; 11 positions match TRBD1. The CDR3 is 15 amino acids. V lost 0 bases to trimming and J lost 7 bases; unmatched junction nucleotides: 6. CDR1 is SGHDT, CDR2 YYEEEE, per germline. Written as DNA, the CDR3 is TGTGCCAGCAGCTTGGTGGACAGGGGGCGTCGAGAGCAGTACTTC. Translation gives CASSLVDRGRREQYF.

The gene calls are TRBV7-6 and TRBJ2-7; D is uncertain. Between the trimmed V and J ends, which lost 5 bases and 4 bases, there was a span of 18 bases. The germline V gene has CDR1 SGHVS and CDR2 FNYEAQ. This CDR3 has 15 amino acids. CDR3 region: CASSPTGVLFYEQYF. Here the CDR3 DNA reads TGTGCCAGCAGCCCGACCGGAGTTCTGTTTTACGAGCAGTACTTC.

The CDR3 loop is CASSEYPGLAGEGSTDTQYF. DNA for the CDR3: TGTGCCAGCAGTGAATACCCGGGACTAGCGGGAGAAGGGAGCACAGATACGCAGTATTTT. The chain recombines TRBV25-1 with TRBJ2-3; 14 positions agree with TRBD2. Per the germline V gene, CDR1 is MGHDK and CDR2 is SYGVNS. The junction had 8 bases not matched to a gene; V was cut back by 0 bases and J by 0 bases. This CDR3 contains 20 residues.

At least ten counts were recorded for this clonotype. The rearrangement uses TRBV7-9 and TRBJ2-1; 7 bases match TRBD2. The CDR3 has 15 residues. Germline V gene lookup returns CDR1 SEHNR and CDR2 FQNEAQ (reference sequence). The V and J ends lost 0 bases and 6 bases, in that order; junction bases with no gene match: 5. The CDR3 loop reads CASSLAPSGSNEQFF. In DNA, the CDR3 is TGTGCCAGCAGCTTAGCGCCTAGCGGATCCAATGAGCAGTTCTTC.

In its sample, this clonotype was seen many times. The chain is built from TRBV28 and TRBJ2-7; 8 bases map to TRBD1. Germline-derived CDR1 and CDR2 are MDHEN and SYDVKM. Trimming took 10 bases from V and 7 from J; bases not matched to a gene: 9. The CDR3 loop spans 12 amino acids. The CDR3 loop is CAIGQGPMEQYF. In DNA, the CDR3 is TGTGCCATCGGACAGGGTCCCATGGAGCAGTACTTC.

This clonotype occurred a few times. The V gene is TRBV2, the J gene TRBJ1-2; tentative D call: TRBD1 (5 bases). Germline V CDR1 and CDR2: SNHLY, FYNNEI. This CDR3 contains 17 residues. The V and J ends lost 5 bases and 7 bases respectively, with 26 bases between them. The CDR3 sequence is CASSPGQLKSFLGGYTF. The CDR3, as DNA: TGTGCCAGCAGTCCAGGACAACTTAAGTCTTTCCTGGGTGGCTACACCTTC.

This clonotype showed up many times. This chain joins TRBV10-3 and TRBJ2-7; 9 nucleotides align to TRBD1. The CDR3 loop spans 14 amino acids. Germline assignment: CDR1 ENHRY and CDR2 SYGVKD. V lost 8 bases and J lost 3; bases outside the gene matches: 8. CDR3 amino acids: CAIAVGTGNYEQYF. The CDR3 DNA reads as TGTGCCATCGCCGTCGGGACAGGGAACTACGAGCAGTACTTC.

This clonotype was seen more than once but under ten times. The chain couples TRBV6-5 to TRBJ2-6; perhaps TRBD1 as D (6 bases). The CDR3 runs to 18 residues. The germline CDR1 and CDR2 sequences are MNHEY and SVGAGI. Between the trimmed V and J ends, which lost 0 bases and 0 bases, there was a span of 12 bases. CDR3 amino acids: CASSYSAGVYSGANVLTF. The CDR3 DNA reads as TGTGCCAGCAGTTACTCTGCAGGGGTTTACTCTGGGGCCAACGTCCTGACTTTC.

This clonotype has just a few counts. The chain has TRBV10-3 and TRBJ2-1; 14 bases are shared with TRBD2. Per the germline V gene, CDR1 is ENHRY and CDR2 is SYGVKD. The CDR3 contains 18 residues. J was trimmed by 2 bases and V by 11 bases; bases with no gene match: 14. For the CDR3, the DNA is TGTGCCGGATTTTGGGGGACTAGCGGGAGTCCCCCCTACAATGAGCAGTTCTTC. Its protein is CAGFWGTSGSPPYNEQFF.

The V and J genes are TRBV5-6 and TRBJ2-1, with a weak D call TRBD2 (5 bases). This CDR3 is 13 amino acids long. Trimming left V 1 base short and J 9 bases short, with 11 bases between. Germline V gene data show CDR1 as SGHDT and CDR2 as YYEEEE. The CDR3 reads CASSLHQRGEQFF. The CDR3 DNA reads TGTGCCAGCAGCTTGCATCAACGGGGTGAGCAGTTCTTC.

This chain joins TRBV5-1 and TRBJ2-3, with D perhaps TRBD1 (6 bases). Trimming shortened V by 0 bases and J by 3 bases, and 8 bases separated the two germline ends. In germline, CDR1 is SGHRS, CDR2 YFSETQ. CDR3 length equals 14 residues. CDR3 in amino acids: CASSLEGTTDTQYF. The CDR3 coding sequence is TGCGCCAGCAGCTTGGAGGGGACAACAGATACGCAGTATTTT. Variable domain in full (rest from reference TRBV5-1 and TRBJ2-3): KAGVTQTPRYLIKTRGQQVTLSCSPISGHRSVSWYQQTPGQGLQFLFEYFSETQRNKGNFPGRFSGRQFSNSRSEMNVSTLELGDSALYLCASSLEGTTDTQYFGPGTRLTVL.

This clonotype has at least ten counts. This chain links TRBV7-2 with TRBJ2-5; D not resolved. CDR1 is SGHTA and CDR2 is FQGNSA in the germline V gene. CDR3 length equals 15 residues. V was pared by 5 bases and J by 2 bases, with 15 bases between. CDR3 sequence: CASSPPWPVQETQYF. The CDR3 DNA is TGTGCCAGCAGCCCCCCCTGGCCAGTTCAAGAGACCCAGTACTTC.